The source of this TCR beta chain is a study of T cells after yellow fever vaccination. The CDR3 loop spans 15 amino acids. CDR1 and CDR2 from the germline V gene are SGHRS and YFSETQ. V shed 2 bases, J shed 7 bases, and the junction held 6 bases outside the gene matches. Making TCR cDNA involved 5'RACE template switching, which added UMIs and a universal primer site. Using its own MiXCR run on the 5' RACE reads, TCRdb lists one record per CDR3 protein. The table lists about 550,000 distinct CDR3 sequences, less than 20% of them singletons. The chain uses TRBV5-1 and TRBJ1-4, with 9 bases aligning to TRBD1. Sequenced here: PBMCs, sampled 15 days after the yellow fever booster vaccination. The origin of this receptor is a man under 40 who received the YFV17D yellow fever vaccine. Written as DNA, the CDR3 is TGCGCCAGCAGCTTCGGGGACAGGGAAAGTGAAAAACTGTTTTTT. Encoded protein: CASSFGDRESEKLFF. Together with reference TRBV5-1 and TRBJ1-4, the CDR3 gives the full variable domain: KAGVTQTPRYLIKTRGQQVTLSCSPISGHRSVSWYQQTPGQGLQFLFEYFSETQRNKGNFPGRFSGRQFSNSRSEMNVSTLELGDSALYLCASSFGDRESEKLFFGSGTQLSVL.